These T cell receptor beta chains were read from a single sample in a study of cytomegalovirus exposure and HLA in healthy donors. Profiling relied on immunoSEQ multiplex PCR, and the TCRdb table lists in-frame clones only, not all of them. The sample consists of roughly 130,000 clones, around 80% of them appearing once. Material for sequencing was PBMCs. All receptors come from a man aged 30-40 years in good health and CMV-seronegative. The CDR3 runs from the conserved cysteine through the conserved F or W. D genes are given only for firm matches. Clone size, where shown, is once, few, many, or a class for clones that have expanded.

cdr3_aa: CASSLNRGREQYF
cdr3_nt: TGTGCCAGCAGCTTAAACAGGGGGCGAGAGCAGTACTTC
v_call: TRBV7-8
cdr3_length: 13
j_call: TRBJ2-7
d_call: TRBD1
clone_size: -

cdr3_aa: CAISEAGTVSLSNEQFF
cdr3_nt: TGTGCCATCAGTGAGGCCGGGACAGTAAGCCTTTCCAATGAGCAGTTCTTC
v_call: TRBV10-3
cdr3_length: 17
j_call: TRBJ2-1
d_call: TRBD1
clone_size: -

cdr3_aa: CASKGLPGEPQHF
cdr3_nt: TGCGCCAGCAAGGGGCTCCCCGGTGAGCCCCAGCATTTT
v_call: TRBV5-1
cdr3_length: 13
j_call: TRBJ1-5
d_call: -
clone_size: -

cdr3_aa: CASSVQGSTDTQYF
cdr3_nt: TGTGCCAGCAGCGTACAGGGTAGCACAGATACGCAGTATTTT
v_call: TRBV7-8
cdr3_length: 14
j_call: TRBJ2-3
d_call: -
clone_size: -

cdr3_aa: CASSLVAARGGRDTQYF
cdr3_nt: TGTGCCAGCAGCTTAGTCGCGGCTAGGGGGGGTAGAGATACGCAGTATTTT
v_call: TRBV7-2
cdr3_length: 17
j_call: TRBJ2-3
d_call: -
clone_size: -

cdr3_aa: CASTLGAGRDYGYTF
cdr3_nt: TGTGCCAGCACACTCGGGGCAGGGAGGGACTATGGCTACACCTTC
v_call: TRBV7-9
cdr3_length: 15
j_call: TRBJ1-2
d_call: -
clone_size: -

cdr3_aa: CASSQQNQPQHF
cdr3_nt: TGTGCCAGCAGCCAACAAAATCAGCCCCAGCATTTT
v_call: TRBV28
cdr3_length: 12
j_call: TRBJ1-5
d_call: -
clone_size: -

cdr3_aa: CASSQDEGVISNQPQHF
cdr3_nt: TGTGCCAGCAGCCAAGACGAAGGGGTTATAAGCAATCAGCCCCAGCATTTT
v_call: TRBV4-2
cdr3_length: 17
j_call: TRBJ1-5
d_call: -
clone_size: -

cdr3_aa: CASSSLEGQSSYEQYF
cdr3_nt: TGTGCCAGCAGCTCCCTCGAGGGCCAGAGCTCCTACGAGCAGTACTTC
v_call: TRBV7-2
cdr3_length: 16
j_call: TRBJ2-7
d_call: -
clone_size: -

cdr3_aa: CASSVVGGRTDTQYF
cdr3_nt: TGTGCCAGCAGCGTAGTTGGCGGCCGCACAGATACGCAGTATTTT
v_call: TRBV9
cdr3_length: 15
j_call: TRBJ2-3
d_call: -
clone_size: -

cdr3_aa: CASSQSGSYGYTF
cdr3_nt: TGTGCCAGCAGCCAATCAGGGTCCTATGGCTACACCTTC
v_call: TRBV9
cdr3_length: 13
j_call: TRBJ1-2
d_call: -
clone_size: -

cdr3_aa: CATSGRDRVSEQYF
cdr3_nt: TGTGCCACCAGCGGCCGGGACAGGGTTAGTGAGCAGTACTTC
v_call: TRBV15
cdr3_length: 14
j_call: TRBJ2-7
d_call: TRBD1
clone_size: -

cdr3_aa: CASSLVPGGLNTEAFF
cdr3_nt: TGTGCCAGCAGCTTGGTCCCAGGGGGTTTGAACACTGAAGCTTTCTTT
v_call: TRBV5-4
cdr3_length: 16
j_call: TRBJ1-1
d_call: TRBD1
clone_size: -

cdr3_aa: CASSGSSGGMKTGELFF
cdr3_nt: TGTGCCAGCAGCGGCTCTAGCGGGGGGATGAAGACCGGGGAGCTGTTTTTT
v_call: TRBV9
cdr3_length: 17
j_call: TRBJ2-2
d_call: TRBD2
clone_size: -

cdr3_aa: CASSPRAGPRANVLTF
cdr3_nt: TGTGCCAGTAGTCCCCGGGCGGGCCCGCGGGCCAACGTCCTGACTTTC
v_call: TRBV19
cdr3_length: 16
j_call: TRBJ2-6
d_call: -
clone_size: -

cdr3_aa: CASSSSLKLFF
cdr3_nt: TGCGCCAGCAGCTCCTCTTTAAAACTGTTTTTT
v_call: TRBV5-1
cdr3_length: 11
j_call: TRBJ1-4
d_call: -
clone_size: -

cdr3_aa: CASSYPGLGSYEQYF
cdr3_nt: TGTGCCAGCAGTTACCCCGGACTAGGGTCCTACGAGCAGTACTTC
v_call: TRBV6-6
cdr3_length: 15
j_call: TRBJ2-7
d_call: TRBD2
clone_size: -

cdr3_aa: CASSPGTSGSNEQFF
cdr3_nt: TGCGCCAGCAGCCCGGGGACTAGCGGGAGCAATGAGCAGTTCTTC
v_call: TRBV5-1
cdr3_length: 15
j_call: TRBJ2-1
d_call: TRBD2
clone_size: -

cdr3_aa: CASSFGGIGTDTQYF
cdr3_nt: TGCGCCAGCAGCTTTGGAGGTATTGGGACAGATACGCAGTATTTT
v_call: TRBV5-1
cdr3_length: 15
j_call: TRBJ2-3
d_call: -
clone_size: -

cdr3_aa: CASSPSSYEQYF
cdr3_nt: TGTGCCAGCAGCCCGAGCTCCTACGAGCAGTACTTC
v_call: TRBV7-9
cdr3_length: 12
j_call: TRBJ2-7
d_call: -
clone_size: few

cdr3_aa: CARNLAGVSYNEQFF
cdr3_nt: TGTGCCAGAAACCTAGCGGGAGTCTCCTACAATGAGCAGTTCTTC
v_call: TRBV7-5
cdr3_length: 15
j_call: TRBJ2-1
d_call: -
clone_size: -

cdr3_aa: CASSLGQGAYEQYF
cdr3_nt: TGCGCCAGCAGCTTGGGACAGGGGGCCTACGAGCAGTACTTC
v_call: TRBV5-1
cdr3_length: 14
j_call: TRBJ2-7
d_call: TRBD1
clone_size: -

cdr3_aa: CATSRFLTGSGETQYF
cdr3_nt: TGTGCCACCAGCAGATTCTTGACAGGGTCAGGAGAGACCCAGTACTTC
v_call: TRBV15
cdr3_length: 16
j_call: TRBJ2-5
d_call: TRBD1
clone_size: -

cdr3_aa: CASNHNGQSYEQYF
cdr3_nt: TGTGCCAGCAACCACAACGGACAGAGCTACGAGCAGTACTTC
v_call: TRBV7-9
cdr3_length: 14
j_call: TRBJ2-7
d_call: -
clone_size: few

cdr3_aa: CASSLGVYEQYF
cdr3_nt: TGTGCCAGCAGCTTAGGGGTATACGAGCAGTACTTC
v_call: TRBV5-6
cdr3_length: 12
j_call: TRBJ2-7
d_call: -
clone_size: -

cdr3_aa: CASQTAGTGELFF
cdr3_nt: TGTGCCAGTCAAACCGCAGGGACCGGGGAGCTGTTTTTT
v_call: TRBV6-5
cdr3_length: 13
j_call: TRBJ2-2
d_call: -
clone_size: once

cdr3_aa: CSVGLGETQYF
cdr3_nt: TGCAGCGTTGGGCTTGGAGAGACCCAGTACTTC
v_call: TRBV29-1
cdr3_length: 11
j_call: TRBJ2-5
d_call: -
clone_size: -

cdr3_aa: CSVGGEKLFF
cdr3_nt: TGCAGCGTCGGAGGGGAAAAACTGTTTTTT
v_call: TRBV29-1
cdr3_length: 10
j_call: TRBJ1-4
d_call: -
clone_size: -

cdr3_aa: CATSSETGSHGYTF
cdr3_nt: TGTGCCACCAGCAGTGAGACAGGGAGCCATGGCTACACCTTC
v_call: TRBV15
cdr3_length: 14
j_call: TRBJ1-2
d_call: TRBD1
clone_size: -

cdr3_aa: CASSWRGAGGHEQYF
cdr3_nt: TGCGCCAGCAGTTGGAGGGGGGCGGGGGGCCACGAGCAGTACTTC
v_call: TRBV5-1
cdr3_length: 15
j_call: TRBJ2-7
d_call: TRBD2
clone_size: -

cdr3_aa: CASSPTTTNYGYTF
cdr3_nt: TGCGCCAGCAGCCCAACGACTACTAACTATGGCTACACCTTC
v_call: TRBV5-1
cdr3_length: 14
j_call: TRBJ1-2
d_call: -
clone_size: -

cdr3_aa: CASSPQGTNEKLFF
cdr3_nt: TGTGCCAGCAGCCCACAGGGAACTAATGAAAAACTGTTTTTT
v_call: TRBV11-2
cdr3_length: 14
j_call: TRBJ1-4
d_call: -
clone_size: few

cdr3_aa: CASSLVQGIDEQYF
cdr3_nt: TGTGCCAGCAGCTTAGTACAGGGTATTGACGAGCAGTACTTC
v_call: TRBV7-9
cdr3_length: 14
j_call: TRBJ2-7
d_call: -
clone_size: -

cdr3_aa: CASRKTGQNSPLHF
cdr3_nt: TGTGCCAGCAGGAAGACAGGGCAGAATTCACCCCTCCACTTT
v_call: TRBV6-6
cdr3_length: 14
j_call: TRBJ1-6
d_call: TRBD1
clone_size: -

cdr3_aa: CASSLNREITEAFF
cdr3_nt: TGTGCCAGCAGTTTAAACAGGGAGATCACTGAAGCTTTCTTT
v_call: TRBV27
cdr3_length: 14
j_call: TRBJ1-1
d_call: -
clone_size: -

cdr3_aa: CASSPPLGKRESTDTQYF
cdr3_nt: TGTGCCAGCAGCCCTCCTTTGGGGAAGCGGGAGAGCACAGATACGCAGTATTTT
v_call: TRBV7-8
cdr3_length: 18
j_call: TRBJ2-3
d_call: TRBD2
clone_size: once

cdr3_aa: CASSLEGGRIGDTQYF
cdr3_nt: TGTGCCAGCAGTCTCGAGGGCGGGAGGATAGGGGATACGCAGTATTTT
v_call: TRBV28
cdr3_length: 16
j_call: TRBJ2-3
d_call: TRBD2
clone_size: -

cdr3_aa: CASSGRGDYEQYF
cdr3_nt: TGTGCCAGTAGTGGCAGGGGGGACTACGAGCAGTACTTC
v_call: TRBV19
cdr3_length: 13
j_call: TRBJ2-7
d_call: -
clone_size: -

cdr3_aa: CASSAESAGYEQYF
cdr3_nt: TGTGCCAGCAGTGCAGAATCGGCGGGTTACGAGCAGTACTTC
v_call: TRBV2
cdr3_length: 14
j_call: TRBJ2-7
d_call: -
clone_size: -

cdr3_aa: CSSGTRGGGDEQFF
cdr3_nt: TGCAGCTCTGGGACACGGGGGGGCGGCGATGAGCAGTTCTTC
v_call: TRBV29-1
cdr3_length: 14
j_call: TRBJ2-1
d_call: TRBD2
clone_size: once

cdr3_aa: CSVARTTGAYGYTF
cdr3_nt: TGCAGCGTTGCAAGGACGACAGGCGCCTATGGCTACACCTTC
v_call: TRBV29-1
cdr3_length: 14
j_call: TRBJ1-2
d_call: -
clone_size: -

cdr3_aa: CASSFGQSTDTQYF
cdr3_nt: TGTGCCAGCAGCTTTGGGCAAAGCACAGATACGCAGTATTTT
v_call: TRBV5-4
cdr3_length: 14
j_call: TRBJ2-3
d_call: -
clone_size: -

cdr3_aa: CASSLWGQGSYNEQFF
cdr3_nt: TGTGCCAGCAGTTTATGGGGACAGGGGTCCTACAATGAGCAGTTCTTC
v_call: TRBV28
cdr3_length: 16
j_call: TRBJ2-1
d_call: TRBD1
clone_size: -

cdr3_aa: CASSIVAGGQNIQYF
cdr3_nt: TGTGCCAGTAGTATAGTCGCAGGGGGCCAAAACATTCAGTACTTC
v_call: TRBV19
cdr3_length: 15
j_call: TRBJ2-4
d_call: TRBD1
clone_size: -

cdr3_aa: CASSSPGQGGPEAFF
cdr3_nt: TGTGCCAGCAGTTCCCCAGGACAGGGTGGCCCTGAAGCTTTCTTT
v_call: TRBV27
cdr3_length: 15
j_call: TRBJ1-1
d_call: TRBD1
clone_size: once